The clone carrying this TCR beta chain was counted many times. The antigen is not known. This record comes from a study of blood T cells in healthy people across ages. Study results and limitations: TCR beta diversity per million T cells fell roughly linearly with age.

A second PCR of 7 to 11 cycles used a sample-barcoded 5' primer and a J-beta primer mix. Tags on each cDNA molecule came from a template-switch adaptor with 12 random nucleotides. TCRdb itself ran the 5' RACE reads through MiXCR, one entry per CDR3 protein. In the table there are hundreds of thousands of distinct CDR3 sequences, roughly 25% of which are singletons. These sequences were also reported in another study, on T cells of mothers and their children. That source adds: Every mother produced more than 9 million TCR beta CDR3 reads, whereas every child provided several million. There was no detection of any persistent microchimeric T cell clones.

The sequence was obtained from a boy aged 5 to 17 in good health. The sample was blood.

The CDR3, as DNA: TGTGCCAGCAGTCCCCGGGACTGGCAGGGCATTCAGTACTTC. Protein: CASSPRDWQGIQYF. The V gene is TRBV28, the J gene TRBJ2-4; maybe TRBD2 (6 bases). This CDR3 is 14 amino acids long. V was cut by 5 bases and J by 9 bases, with 17 bases left in between. From germline, CDR1 is MDHEN and CDR2 SYDVKM. Looking up the rest from reference TRBV28 and TRBJ2-4 gives the full variable domain: DVKVTQSSRYLVKRTGEKVFLECVQDMDHENMFWYRQDPGLGLRLIYFSYDVKMKEKGDIPEGYSVSREKKERFSLILESASTNQTSMYLCASSPRDWQGIQYFGAGTRLSVL.